The T cell receptor beta chain under discussion was sequenced for a study of post-analysis software for immune sequencing data (dated by TCRdb to the mid-2010s). With respect to the entire study: The recorded disease courses included relapsing-remitting, secondary progressive and progressive-relapsing multiple sclerosis, and some patients had no subtype annotation. Patient repertoires were compared against some twelve previously published healthy control repertoires from donors aged about 6 to 27 years. A subset of samples was prepared in parallel using single-end sample barcoding, then pooled and co-amplified after Illumina adapter ligation. The research as a whole found: Several TRBV segments, including TRBV5-6, TRBV5-1 and TRBV20-1, were significantly more frequent in patients than controls. The multiple sclerosis patient group was slightly younger than the control group. Strong co-clustering of samples prepared in the same batch was shown by direct clustering with F measure, prompting a batch-effect correction. Multiple sclerosis patients had significantly lower normalized Chao1 diversity than controls, a result that suggests substantial peripheral T-cell clonal expansion.

On this clonotype itself: Its antigen has not been determined. No base-level quality is on record; no much larger clone is a single base apart.

The junction shows trimming of 4 bases on V and 7 bases on J, and the gene matches do not reach 4 bases of it. From the germline V gene, CDR1 is MNHEY and CDR2 is SVGAGI. The CDR3 spans 14 residues, from the cysteine through the phenylalanine. Just CDR3 DNA is preserved here, 42 bases in frame from base 1. The method behind the library was PCR. The data were produced on an Illumina HiSeq 2500. Unique molecular identifiers were incorporated into TCR beta cDNA libraries to reduce PCR and sequencing biases. Roughly 500,000 cDNA molecules were obtained for every 1 to 10 million input T cells, so each molecule roughly corresponded to one T cell. Patient libraries were prepared and sequenced with the same protocol used for the earlier healthy control dataset. Within a given batch, samples were prepared together, multiplexed and sequenced on the same HiSeq lane. In the paper's pipeline: Raw barcoded reads were processed with MIGEC, discarding single-read molecular identifier groups before consensus assembly and CDR3 extraction. VDJtools was used for post-analysis of the clonotype tables, with diversity normalized by down-sampling every dataset to the smallest sample size. Repertoire overlap clustering matched CDR3 amino acid but not nucleotide sequences to correct batch-related cross-sample contamination. TCRdb trimmed the raw reads at Q25, called clones with MiXCR and kept productive beta chains. Entries are consolidated by CDR3 protein sequence, retaining the most common genes and DNA. The V and J calls follow TCRdb's processing rather than the paper's. This sample comprises fewer than 850,000 distinct CDR3 sequences, more than 45% of them detected only once. The top ten hold roughly 4.9% of the sample.

TCR beta repertoires were profiled from peripheral blood of roughly 13 young patients with multiple sclerosis to demonstrate the VDJtools post-analysis software. The multiple sclerosis patients were children and adolescents between roughly 6 and 17 years of age. Sequencing input: blood. This TCR derives from a girl between 10 and 17 years old with multiple sclerosis. The rearranged chain carries TRBV6-5 and TRBJ1-6; the junction holds 7 bases that match TRBD1. The DNA sequence is TGTGCCAGCAGTTTCGACAGGGAGAATTCACCCCTCCACTTT. It translates to CASSFDRENSPLHF.